This T cell receptor beta chain was captured in a study of PD-1 blockade in classical Hodgkin lymphoma. Study-wide context: The patients were dosed with nivolumab 3 mg/kg, infused intravenously every 2 weeks.

The method was immunoSEQ multiplex PCR; TCRdb's version includes in-frame clones alone and lacks a portion of them. The sample carries around 12,000 clones, approximately 79% recorded once. V shed 0 bases and J shed 8 bases, with 10 bases lying between them. The CDR3 contains 13 residues. The germline V gene has CDR1 LNHNV and CDR2 YYDKDF (reference sequence). All patients relapsed after autologous stem cell transplantation, and brentuximab vedotin exposure varied. The investigators isolated CD8+ T cells from thawed PBMCs using magnetic negative selection. The study recorded best responses of complete response, partial response or progressive disease.

The source material was CD8+ T cells from blood, sampled at baseline. The chain carries TRBV15 and TRBJ1-2; D may be TRBD1 (5 bases). The source of this sequence is a human donor with classical Hodgkin lymphoma. In DNA form, the CDR3 reads TGTGCCACCAGCAGAGATGGGGGGGACGGCTACACCTTC. Amino acids: CATSRDGGDGYTF.